A selection of T cell receptor beta chains follows, all from one sample in a study of T cell responses to AZD1222 COVID-19 vaccine. Data came from immunoSEQ multiplex PCR; TCRdb stores just in-frame clones and leaves some out. The sample lists approximately 150,000 clones; approximately 88% were seen once. The sample here was peripheral blood, taken 28 days after the second AZD1222 dose. The receptors originated from an adult who received the AZD1222 COVID-19 vaccine. The CDR3 runs from the conserved cysteine through the conserved F or W.

j_call v_call cdr3_aa
TRBJ2-7 TRBV28 CASTLAGGSYEQYF
TRBJ1-5 TRBV4-1 CASSFRTGPRQPQHF
TRBJ1-1 TRBV20-1 CSANRGGEAFF
TRBJ1-2 TRBV5-4 CASSLVDRANYGYTF
TRBJ2-4 TRBV6-2/TRBV6-3 CASSSGVRSGKNIQYF
TRBJ2-1 TRBV10-3 CAIRGSENEQFF
TRBJ1-5 TRBV4-3 CASSPIPGNQPQHF
TRBJ1-5 TRBV19 CASSPDLNQPQHF
TRBJ2-2 TRBV27 CASSLSPGTGVAGELFF
TRBJ2-1 TRBV4-2 CASSQGTGWYNEQFF
TRBJ2-2 TRBV5-5 CASSLAGQSTGELFF
TRBJ2-1 TRBV18 CASSPGSGGSYNEQFF
TRBJ1-5 TRBV29-1 CSVVGVDGQPQHF
TRBJ1-3 TRBV30 CAWSKGQGRSGNTIYF
TRBJ1-2 TRBV29-1 CSVRSGSYGYTF
TRBJ1-2 TRBV29-1 CSGENQNYGYTF
TRBJ2-1 TRBV2 CASSVEAEQFF
TRBJ1-2 TRBV5-1 CASSFGSRYYGYTF
TRBJ1-2 TRBV10-3 CAIGVRDYGYTF
TRBJ1-6 TRBV7-8 CASSASPNRGTSPSPLHF
TRBJ1-2 TRBV27 CASSPRGERAFRGWAYGYTF
TRBJ1-1 TRBV6-6 CASSYPERPGNTEAFF
TRBJ1-3 TRBV18 CASSRGGPENTIYF
TRBJ2-2 TRBV13 CASSPRPRGDGELFF
TRBJ2-3 TRBV2 CASSEVWVSDTQYF
TRBJ2-1 TRBV7-2 CASSPGSSYNEQFF
TRBJ2-5 TRBV7-2 CASSLEPGAETQYF
TRBJ1-1 TRBV6-5 CASSSGQPAVAEAFF
TRBJ2-7 TRBV7-2 CASSLGLYYEQYF
TRBJ1-2 TRBV14 CASSQDTTGGFNGYTF
TRBJ1-3 TRBV3-1/TRBV3-2 CASSQQQLGNTIYF
TRBJ1-1 TRBV6-2/TRBV6-3 CASSYSLRVTEAFF
TRBJ1-4 TRBV3-1/TRBV3-2 CASSQARGEKLFF
TRBJ2-3 TRBV9 CASSVGGRSGADTQYF
TRBJ1-2 TRBV19 CASSMGRGGYGYTF
TRBJ2-5 TRBV7-2 CATGQGSGTQYF
TRBJ2-3 TRBV19 CASSILSGTDTQYF
TRBJ2-7 TRBV12-3/TRBV12-4 CASSFKQGSEQYF
TRBJ2-7 TRBV4-3 CASSQGVGSSYEQYF
TRBJ1-1 TRBV18 CASSPATEAFF
TRBJ1-5 TRBV29-1 CSVGDGSHQPQHF
TRBJ1-1 TRBV7-9 CASSSQGNTEAFF
TRBJ1-6 TRBV6-5 CASTRQGVNSPLHF
TRBJ2-5 TRBV30 CAWSVGAGWKTQYF
TRBJ2-1 TRBV11-3 CASSSGGAQGGEQFF
TRBJ1-1 TRBV2 CASSLYRVSNTEAFF
TRBJ2-1 TRBV19 CASSIPFNEQFF
TRBJ1-1 TRBV7-3 CASSVQENTEAFF
TRBJ1-4 TRBV27 CASKTGGNEKLFF
TRBJ1-1 TRBV9 CASSAFETPLAEAFF
TRBJ2-1 TRBV30 CAWTSQVGTAVGGEQFF
TRBJ1-2 TRBV4-3 CASSQAPLSNYGYTF
TRBJ1-5 TRBV12-3/TRBV12-4 CASGQPQHF
TRBJ1-6 TRBV9 CASSPGAGRSPLHF
TRBJ1-3 TRBV5-4 CASNQQGSGNTIYF
TRBJ2-3 TRBV1 CTSSPLAAGTSTDTQYF
TRBJ2-1 TRBV14 CASSRTTGSNLYNEQFF
TRBJ1-2 TRBV2 CASSKEGGQGVGYTF
TRBJ1-1 TRBV6-5 CASKSGQMNTEAFF